Presented here are 21 T cell receptor beta chains from one specimen sequenced in a study of T cell responses to AZD1222 COVID-19 vaccine (TCRdb year 2021). Library prep was done by the immunoSEQ multiplex PCR assay. Drawn from immuneACCESS, this table holds only the in-frame rearrangements with V and J called that TCRdb kept. Clones are partly lost; checked studies trace under half to an unresolved V gene and leave the rest unexplained. The sample table shows more than 150,000 clones, and roughly 93% are seen once. The ten largest clones take up roughly 0.99% of the sample. Read against the paper, the sample's time point label means: baseline before first vaccination. The sequencing here drew on peripheral blood, taken on day 0 of AZD1222 vaccination. The receptors derive from an adult in good health.

V is TRBV27 and J is TRBJ1-1, with D uncertain. The CDR3 is 14 amino acids. The germline V and J ends were trimmed by 4 bases and 1 base, with 10 bases remaining between them. Germline V lookup: CDR1 MNHEY, CDR2 SMNVEV (reference sequence). The CDR3 DNA reads TGTGCCAGCAGTTCACACCGACAGAACACTGAAGCTTTCTTT. Its protein product is CASSSHRQNTEAFF.

V gene TRBV7-3 combines with J gene TRBJ2-5; D not certain. Trimming pared 2 bases from V and 5 bases from J, leaving 9 bases between. This CDR3 spans 13 amino acids. Germline V CDR1 and CDR2: SGHTA, FQGTGA. The CDR3 sequence: CASSLGGSETQYF. The CDR3 DNA reads as TGTGCCAGCAGCTTAGGTGGCTCGGAGACCCAGTACTTC.

This chain uses TRBV12-3 or TRBV12-4 with TRBJ1-6; D unresolved. This CDR3 comprises 11 residues. The ends were cut back, 5 bases at V and 9 bases at J, with 5 bases in the middle. In DNA, the CDR3 is TGTGCCAGCAGTGGTGGTTCACCCCTCCACTTT. Translation: CASSGGSPLHF.

This chain connects TRBV28 to TRBJ2-7, with D uncertain. Per germline, CDR1 MDHEN and CDR2 SYDVKM. Trimming took off 3 bases at V and 4 bases at J, with 16 bases between the two ends. The CDR3 consists of 15 residues. The CDR3 region has the DNA TGTGCCAGCAGTTTTCTCGGCGGATTAACTTACGAGCAGTACTTC. It specifies CASSFLGGLTYEQYF.

The J gene is TRBJ1-5, the V gene TRBV19; D is undetermined. Germline CDR1 is LNHDA and CDR2 is SQIVND (reference sequence). The ends were cut back, 7 bases at V and 3 bases at J, with 16 bases in the middle. This CDR3 region has 15 residues. DNA for the CDR3: TGTGCCAGTATCTATGCGCGGATTTCCAATCAGCCCCAGCATTTT. It specifies CASIYARISNQPQHF. Complete variable domain (other parts from reference TRBV19 and TRBJ1-5): DGGITQSPKYLFRKEGQNVTLSCEQNLNHDAMYWYRQDPGQGLRLIYYSQIVNDFQKGDIAEGYSVSREKKESFPLTVTSAQKNPTAFYLCASIYARISNQPQHFGDGTRLSIL.

The chain combines TRBV5-1 with TRBJ2-7; no firm D call. V was clipped by 4 bases and J by 5 bases, with 16 bases between them. The CDR3 loop spans 14 amino acids. The V gene's germline CDR1 is SGHRS and CDR2 YFSETQ. The CDR3 region is CASSIWPQANEQYF. Here the CDR3 DNA reads TGCGCCAGCAGCATTTGGCCCCAGGCCAACGAGCAGTACTTC. The variable domain in full, completed from reference TRBV5-1 and TRBJ2-7, reads KAGVTQTPRYLIKTRGQQVTLSCSPISGHRSVSWYQQTPGQGLQFLFEYFSETQRNKGNFPGRFSGRQFSNSRSEMNVSTLELGDSALYLCASSIWPQANEQYFGPGTRLTVT.

This chain links TRBV27 with TRBJ2-7, with D unclear. There are 14 residues in the CDR3. The V gene lost 0 bases and the J gene lost 0 bases, with 6 bases spanning the gap. CDR1 and CDR2 (germline): MNHEY, SMNVEV (reference sequence). The CDR3 spells CASSLSRNSYEQYF. DNA for the CDR3: TGTGCCAGCAGTTTATCGAGGAACTCCTACGAGCAGTACTTC.

V and J are TRBV3-1 (or the pseudogene TRBV3-2) and TRBJ1-1; D is undetermined. V gave up 2 bases and J gave up 7 bases, with 11 bases separating them. The CDR3 consists of 13 residues. Germline loops: CDR1 LGHDT, CDR2 YNNKEL (reference sequence). CDR3 region: CASSQRPSSEAFF. The DNA of the CDR3 is TGTGCCAGCAGCCAAAGACCCAGCAGTGAAGCTTTCTTT.

This clone appeared a few times. The chain uses TRBV7-9 and TRBJ1-1, with TRBD1 as a possible D gene (6 bases). The CDR3 length is 14 residues. Germline CDR1 is SEHNR and CDR2 is FQNEAQ (reference sequence). V lost 2 bases and J 2 bases, leaving 9 bases between the germline ends. CDR3 region: CASSLLGGNTEAFF. The CDR3 bases are TGTGCCAGCAGCTTATTAGGGGGTAACACTGAAGCTTTCTTT.

The CDR3 coding sequence is TGTGCCAGCAGTTTCACGACAGGGAAATACGAGCAGTACTTC. This encodes CASSFTTGKYEQYF. V usage is TRBV27 and J usage is TRBJ2-7; the match to TRBD1 covers 7 bases. Germline loops: CDR1 MNHEY, CDR2 SMNVEV (reference sequence). The J segment lost 4 bases and the V segment lost 3 bases, leaving 6 bases of the junction unmatched. This CDR3 contains 14 residues.

The J gene is TRBJ1-1, the V gene TRBV28, with D unresolved. This CDR3 comprises 14 residues. Germline loops: CDR1 MDHEN, CDR2 SYDVKM. Trimming shortened V by 6 bases and J by 5 bases, and 16 bases separated the two germline ends. The chain's CDR3 is CASSPSFWGTEAFF. CDR3 DNA sequence: TGTGCCAGCAGCCCATCATTTTGGGGAACTGAAGCTTTCTTT.

This clone came up a few times. The rearrangement links TRBV5-4 to TRBJ2-2; 8 bases fit TRBD2. V lost 4 bases, J lost 6 bases, and 8 bases stayed unmatched. Per the germline V gene, CDR1 is SGHNT and CDR2 is YYREEE (reference sequence). The CDR3 contains 15 residues. The CDR3 protein is CASSHREGIAGELFF. DNA of the CDR3: TGTGCCAGCAGCCACCGGGAGGGGATCGCCGGGGAGCTGTTTTTT. Filled out from reference TRBV5-4 and TRBJ2-2, the complete variable domain reads ETGVTQSPTHLIKTRGQQVTLRCSSQSGHNTVSWYQQALGQGPQFIFQYYREEENGRGNFPPRFSGLQFPNYSSELNVNALELDDSALYLCASSHREGIAGELFFGEGSRLTVL.

CDR3 coding DNA: TGTGCCAGCAGCCAAGCGTTCCGGGGCCGCCAAGAGACCCAGTACTTC. This encodes CASSQAFRGRQETQYF. V gene TRBV4-2 combines with J gene TRBJ2-5; the D gene could be TRBD1 or TRBD2 (5 bases each). V shed 1 base and J shed 1 base, with 13 bases lying between them. There are 16 residues in the CDR3. Per germline, CDR1 LGHNA and CDR2 YNFKEQ.

This chain connects TRBV7-2 to TRBJ2-7, with D unclear. The CDR3 consists of 14 residues. Germline CDR1 SGHTA, CDR2 FQGNSA. Trimming took off 4 bases at V and 8 bases at J, with 18 bases between the two ends. CDR3 sequence reads: CASSSLDQFSKQYF. In DNA form, the CDR3 reads TGTGCCAGCAGCTCCCTGGATCAGTTTAGTAAGCAGTACTTC.

The chain links TRBV10-3 to TRBJ2-2; 8 positions match TRBD1. The germline V gene has CDR1 ENHRY and CDR2 SYGVKD. V trimming: 3 bases; J trimming: 3 bases; junction bases outside the gene matches: 9. CDR3 size: 17 residues. CDR3 sequence: CAISEGGRGRDTGELFF. The CDR3 DNA is TGTGCCATCAGTGAAGGCGGCAGGGGGCGAGACACCGGGGAGCTGTTTTTT.

The rearrangement uses TRBV6-5 and TRBJ2-7; D tentatively reads TRBD1 or TRBD2 (5 bases each). The length of the CDR3 is 13 residues. Trimming took 4 bases from V and 6 from J, leaving 13 bases between them. Germline assignment: CDR1 MNHEY and CDR2 SVGAGI. The CDR3 coding sequence is TGTGCCAGCAGTTCCTCTCGGGGCGGCGAGCAGTACTTC. The encoded protein is CASSSSRGGEQYF.

The chain couples TRBV12-3 or TRBV12-4 to TRBJ2-7; D gene ambiguous. The CDR3 runs 13 residues. The V end lost 3 bases, the J end lost 3 bases, and 9 bases lay between the germline ends. DNA for the CDR3: TGTGCCAGCAGTTTGAGTCCGTACTACGAGCAGTACTTC. As protein: CASSLSPYYEQYF.

The chain combines TRBV5-5 with TRBJ2-7; perhaps D is TRBD1 or TRBD2 (5 bases each). With 2 bases removed from V and 6 bases from J, the gap between germline ends came to 9 bases. Per germline, CDR1 SGHKS and CDR2 YYEKEE (reference sequence). The length of the CDR3 is 12 residues. The CDR3 reads CASSFGTLEQYF. The CDR3, as DNA: TGTGCCAGCAGCTTTGGGACCCTCGAGCAGTACTTC.

The chain has TRBV3-1 (or the pseudogene TRBV3-2) and TRBJ2-1; D gene ambiguous. CDR3 length: 15 residues. The V gene lost 10 bases and the J gene lost 0 bases, with 16 bases spanning the gap. Germline lookup yields CDR1 LGHDT and CDR2 YNNKEL (reference sequence). CDR3 bases: TGTGCCACTCAGGCGCGCGAGAGCTCCTACAATGAGCAGTTCTTC. Translating it yields CATQARESSYNEQFF.

The chain links TRBV5-8 to TRBJ1-5; the D is unclear. CDR1 and CDR2 (germline): SGHTS, YDEGEE. The CDR3 loop spans 13 amino acids. Trimming removed 0 bases at V and 5 bases at J, with 6 bases between. CDR3 bases: TGTGCCAGCAGCTTGGTCCATCATCAGCCCCAGCATTTT. Protein product: CASSLVHHQPQHF.

V and J are TRBV5-1 and TRBJ2-1; TRBD1 matches at 9 bases. Germline V lookup: CDR1 SGHRS, CDR2 YFSETQ. Trimming took 2 bases from V and 7 from J; bases not matched to a gene: 10. The CDR3 consists of 16 residues. The CDR3 is CASSLQGASSPNEQFF. DNA of the CDR3: TGCGCCAGCAGCTTACAGGGGGCTTCCAGTCCGAATGAGCAGTTCTTC.